This T cell receptor beta chain was obtained from a study of T cell changes during pregnancy in multiple sclerosis. From germline, CDR1 is LNHDA and CDR2 SQIVND (reference sequence). The CDR3 is made up of 14 amino acids. The germline V and J ends were trimmed by 5 bases and 7 bases, with 12 bases remaining between them. Method: immunoSEQ multiplex PCR; TCRdb's copy keeps in-frame clones and lacks some. The repertoire includes about 50,000 clones, approximately 93% of them detected once, and approximately 0.31% sits in the top ten. This chain uses TRBV19 with TRBJ1-6; possibly TRBD1 for D (5 bases). The origin of this receptor is a female donor with multiple sclerosis, enrolled in a pregnancy study. Here the sequenced sample was CD4+ T cells from peripheral blood mononuclear cells, taken in the third trimester of pregnancy. CDR3 nucleotide sequence: TGTGCCAGTAGTCCACAGGTTAGCAATTCACCCCTCCACTTT. Translated: CASSPQVSNSPLHF. Based on the CDR3 plus reference TRBV19 and TRBJ1-6, the full variable domain is DGGITQSPKYLFRKEGQNVTLSCEQNLNHDAMYWYRQDPGQGLRLIYYSQIVNDFQKGDIAEGYSVSREKKESFPLTVTSAQKNPTAFYLCASSPQVSNSPLHFGNGTRLTVT.